These 2 T cell receptor beta chains were sequenced from one sample in a study of blood T cells in healthy people across ages. For the second PCR, which ran for about 7 to 11 cycles, a sample-barcoded 5' primer and a J-beta primer mix were used. TCRdb redid the calling of the 5' RACE reads with MiXCR, one entry per CDR3 protein. The sample shows about 970,000 distinct CDR3 sequences, roughly 51% of them seen only once. Specimen: blood. The source of these receptors is a woman aged 55-69 years in good health.

The chain has TRBV9 and TRBJ2-5; 9 bases align to TRBD1. The CDR3 loop spans 16 amino acids. Germline-derived CDR1 and CDR2 are SGDLS and YYNGEE. Trimming removed 3 bases from V and 2 bases from J; junction bases left unmatched: 8. CDR3 amino acids: CASSGTSGTGQETQYF. As DNA, the CDR3 is TGTGCCAGCAGCGGTACCTCCGGGACAGGGCAAGAGACCCAGTACTTC.

This clonotype was detected only a few times. The chain joins TRBV28 to TRBJ1-1, with D perhaps TRBD1 (5 bases). The V gene lost 5 bases and the J gene lost 4 bases, with 14 bases spanning the gap. The CDR3 length is 14 residues. Looked up from germline, CDR1 is MDHEN and CDR2 is SYDVKM. CDR3 in amino acids: CASSLLGGSTEAFF. CDR3 DNA: TGTGCCAGCAGTCTACTTGGGGGGTCCACTGAAGCTTTCTTT. The entire variable domain, with the rest obtained from reference TRBV28 and TRBJ1-1, is as follows: DVKVTQSSRYLVKRTGEKVFLECVQDMDHENMFWYRQDPGLGLRLIYFSYDVKMKEKGDIPEGYSVSREKKERFSLILESASTNQTSMYLCASSLLGGSTEAFFGQGTRLTVV.